The 15 T cell receptor beta chains below all came from one sample that was sequenced in a study of control samples from healthy donors and cancer patients. Data came from immunoSEQ multiplex PCR; TCRdb stores just in-frame clones and leaves some out. The sample consists of 150,000 to 180,000 clones, about 94% of them appearing once. Source material: blood. These receptors were collected from a man aged 40-49 years in good health.

V usage is TRBV28 and J usage is TRBJ1-5; TRBD1 might be the D (5 bases). Trimming stripped 5 bases from V and 2 bases from J, with 13 bases between. CDR3 length: 15 amino acids. Germline values: CDR1 MDHEN, CDR2 SYDVKM. CDR3 protein: CASSPGPHGNQPQHF. CDR3 DNA sequence: TGTGCCAGCAGTCCGGGACCCCATGGCAATCAGCCCCAGCATTTT.

This chain links TRBV19 with TRBJ2-3; D gene uncertain. Germline assignment: CDR1 LNHDA and CDR2 SQIVND (reference sequence). This CDR3 region has 15 residues. V was clipped by 10 bases and J by 2 bases, with 19 bases between them. The CDR3 DNA reads TGTGCCACATCAGGCGGAAGCCGATACACAGATACGCAGTATTTT. Its translation is CATSGGSRYTDTQYF.

The chain recombines TRBV9 with TRBJ1-1; D is unresolved. The CDR3 length is 14 residues. Germline CDR1 and CDR2: SGDLS and YYNGEE. The V end was cut by 2 bases, the J end by 3 bases, with 11 bases between. CDR3 DNA sequence: TGTGCCAGCAGCGTCAGCCTAGGCCACACTGAAGCTTTCTTT. It is translated as CASSVSLGHTEAFF.

The rearrangement uses TRBV19 and TRBJ1-6; D is undetermined. The CDR3 contains 13 residues. Germline V gene data show CDR1 as LNHDA and CDR2 as SQIVND (reference sequence). The ends were cut back, 3 bases at V and 7 bases at J, with 7 bases in the middle. CDR3 residues: CASSMAGNSPLHF. Here the CDR3 DNA reads TGTGCCAGTAGTATGGCCGGGAATTCACCCCTCCACTTT.

The chain joins TRBV5-5 to TRBJ1-1; D is uncertain. The CDR3 covers 11 residues. Trimming cost V 5 bases and J 0 bases, with 2 bases left between them. Germline-derived CDR1 and CDR2 are SGHKS and YYEKEE (reference sequence). Here the CDR3 DNA reads TGTGCCAGCAGATTGAACACTGAAGCTTTCTTT. This translates into CASRLNTEAFF.

The chain links TRBV25-1 to TRBJ2-1, with D possibly matching TRBD1 (6 bases). The CDR3 covers 14 residues. The V and J ends lost 6 bases and 9 bases respectively, with 18 bases between them. Germline V gene lookup returns CDR1 MGHDK and CDR2 SYGVNS. CDR3 in amino acids: CASSVSQGFGEQFF. Here the CDR3 DNA reads TGTGCCAGCAGCGTGAGCCAGGGGTTCGGTGAGCAGTTCTTC. Full variable domain (missing parts from reference TRBV25-1 and TRBJ2-1): EADIYQTPRYLVIGTGKKITLECSQTMGHDKMYWYQQDPGMELHLIHYSYGVNSTEKGDLSSESTVSRIRTEHFPLTLESARPSHTSQYLCASSVSQGFGEQFFGPGTRLTVL.

This chain links TRBV29-1 with TRBJ1-2; no clear D gene. Germline CDR1 and CDR2: SQVTM and ANQGSEA. Trimming pared 2 bases from V and 2 bases from J, leaving 15 bases between. The CDR3 covers 15 residues. The CDR3 DNA sequence: TGCAGCGTTGAATATAGAGATACGGCCAACTATGGCTACACCTTC. This translates into CSVEYRDTANYGYTF.

This chain links TRBV27 with TRBJ2-7; 7 nucleotides align to TRBD2. The CDR3 has 15 amino acids. CDR1 and CDR2 (germline): MNHEY, SMNVEV (reference sequence). V shed 4 bases and J 4 bases; nucleotides not matched to a gene: 10. Here the CDR3 reads CASSSWAGDPYEQYF. The CDR3 DNA sequence: TGTGCCAGCAGTTCCTGGGCGGGGGACCCTTACGAGCAGTACTTC.

This chain connects TRBV7-9 to TRBJ2-3, with 11 bases matching TRBD1. V shed 4 bases and J 7 bases; nucleotides not matched to a gene: 7. The CDR3 has 15 residues. CDR1 SEHNR and CDR2 FQNEAQ come from the germline V gene (reference sequence). The CDR3 DNA reads TGTGCCAGCAGCTCCTTAGGACAGGGGGCAAATACGCAGTATTTT. It codes for CASSSLGQGANTQYF.

The chain is built from TRBV6-5 and TRBJ2-7, with TRBD1 identical over 8 bases. CDR1 is MNHEY, CDR2 SVGAGI, per germline. The junction had 7 bases not matched to a gene; V was cut back by 6 bases and J by 0 bases. The CDR3 extends over 15 amino acids. Here the CDR3 reads CASSADRGSSYEQYF. CDR3 sequence (DNA): TGTGCCAGCAGCGCCGACAGGGGTAGCTCCTACGAGCAGTACTTC.

This chain joins TRBV18 and TRBJ1-1, with 8 nucleotides matching TRBD1. CDR1 and CDR2 (germline): KGHSH, LQKENI. There are 14 residues in the CDR3. Losses at the gene ends were 5 bases for V and 1 base for J; bases not matched to a gene: 3. The CDR3 here is CASSTGTGNTEAFF. CDR3 DNA sequence: TGTGCCAGCTCAACCGGGACAGGGAACACTGAAGCTTTCTTT.

The chain joins TRBV7-9 to TRBJ2-3; D assignment may be TRBD1 or TRBD2 (6 bases each). Per germline, CDR1 SEHNR and CDR2 FQNEAQ (reference sequence). Trimming removed 5 bases from V and 4 bases from J, with 25 bases in between. This CDR3 has 18 residues. The CDR3 region has the DNA TGTGCCAGCAGCCCCTCCCGGGGGCAGGGCGAAGGCGCAGATACGCAGTATTTT. Its protein is CASSPSRGQGEGADTQYF.

The chain uses TRBV7-2 and TRBJ1-1, with a tentative D call TRBD1 (6 bases). Trimming removed 5 bases at V and 8 bases at J, with 15 bases between. The CDR3 runs 13 residues. From germline, CDR1 is SGHTA and CDR2 FQGNSA. Here the CDR3 reads CASSGTRTGEAFF. DNA of the CDR3: TGTGCCAGCAGCGGCACCAGAACAGGGGAAGCTTTCTTT.

The gene calls are TRBV11-2 and TRBJ2-2; the D call may be TRBD1 or TRBD2 (7 bases each). Trimming took off 3 bases at V and 4 bases at J, with 12 bases between the two ends. The length of the CDR3 is 15 residues. Germline V gene lookup returns CDR1 SGHAT and CDR2 FQNNGV. The CDR3 protein is CASSLGRGGTGELFF. CDR3 nucleotides: TGTGCCAGCAGCTTGGGCAGGGGGGGCACCGGGGAGCTGTTTTTT.

The DNA of the CDR3 is TGTGCCAGTAGCATGACCTCCGGCGCTTTCTCTGGAAACACCATATATTTT. Its protein is CASSMTSGAFSGNTIYF. The chain links TRBV19 to TRBJ1-3; D gene unclear. Deletions cut 6 bases from V and 0 bases from J, with 18 bases between. The length of the CDR3 is 17 residues. Germline V CDR1 and CDR2: LNHDA, SQIVND (reference sequence).